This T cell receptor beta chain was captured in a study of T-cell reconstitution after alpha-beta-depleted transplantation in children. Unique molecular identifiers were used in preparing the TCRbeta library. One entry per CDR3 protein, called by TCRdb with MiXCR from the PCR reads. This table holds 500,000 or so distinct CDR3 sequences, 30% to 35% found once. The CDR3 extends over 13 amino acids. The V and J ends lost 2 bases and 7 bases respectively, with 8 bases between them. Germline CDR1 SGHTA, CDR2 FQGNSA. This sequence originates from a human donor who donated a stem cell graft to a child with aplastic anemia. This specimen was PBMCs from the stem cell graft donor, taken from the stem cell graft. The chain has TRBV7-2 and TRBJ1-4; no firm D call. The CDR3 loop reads CASSLSIREKLFF. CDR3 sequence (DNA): TGTGCCAGCAGCTTAAGCATCCGTGAAAAACTGTTTTTT. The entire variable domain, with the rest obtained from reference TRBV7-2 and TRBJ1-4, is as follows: GAGVSQSPSNKVTEKGKDVELRCDPISGHTALYWYRQSLGQGLEFLIYFQGNSAPDKSGLPSDRFSAERTGGSVSTLTIQRTQQEDSAVYLCASSLSIREKLFFGSGTQLSVL.